This TCR beta chain comes out of a study of blood T cell repertoires in COVID-19. Study-level background: COVID-19 samples collected from the United States, Italy and Spain covered acute and convalescent phases. PBMCs, B-cell-depleted T cells, or T cells were the source of the cDNA or gDNA that made up the material.

V was shortened by 3 bases and J by 6 bases, with 11 bases between the two germline ends. The germline V gene has CDR1 SNHLY and CDR2 FYNNEI. This CDR3 has 13 amino acids. Per the original methods: Reference gene primer amplification in the assay estimated nucleated cell counts. Sequencing used immunoSEQ multiplex PCR; TCRdb keeps in-frame clones, though not all of them. V and J calls and clone size follow that table, whereas D and trimming were derived from the DNA. In the table there are approximately 230,000 clones, around 85% of which are singletons. This receptor was obtained from a woman aged 40 to 50 with active or convalescent COVID-19. The chain combines TRBV2 with TRBJ1-2; D is ambiguous. Material for sequencing was peripheral blood. CDR3 in amino acids: CASSDLHNNGYTF. CDR3 nucleotide sequence: TGTGCCAGCAGTGATTTACACAACAATGGCTACACCTTC.